The entry below gives a single T cell receptor (beta chain) sequence along with its context. Its target is unknown. The libraries of TRB cDNA were prepared using 5' RACE with UMI labels. One entry per CDR3 protein, without DNA, is what TCRdb gives after re-calling the 5' RACE reads. The table for this sample gives about 98,000 distinct CDR3 sequences. This sample is drawn from a study of CXCR3-negative and CXCR3-positive naive CD8 T cells. Across the study: Some 150 million TRB reads were obtained overall (about 1.5 +/- 0.3 million per library). Regarding the study as a whole: Against CXCR3-negative naive cells, CXCR3-positive naive cells showed more hydrophobic TRB CDR3s. Memory cells diverged, while naive CXCR3-positive and CXCR3-negative cells had similar TRBV-TRBJ usage.

Germline CDR1 reads LGHNA; CDR2 reads YNFKEQ. The CDR3 contains 16 residues. The genes are TRBV4-2 and TRBJ2-7; TCRdb picks TRBD1, but there is no DNA to check that call. The TCR originated in a human donor in good health. Some clones in this sample may be carry-over from other donors' samples. Input material: naive CXCR3+ CD8+ T cells from blood. Sample subset: CD45RO-CCR7+CD27+CD95- naive CD8+ T cells expressing CXCR3 (TNR3+). This CDR3 is CASSQVGTGGFDEQYF.